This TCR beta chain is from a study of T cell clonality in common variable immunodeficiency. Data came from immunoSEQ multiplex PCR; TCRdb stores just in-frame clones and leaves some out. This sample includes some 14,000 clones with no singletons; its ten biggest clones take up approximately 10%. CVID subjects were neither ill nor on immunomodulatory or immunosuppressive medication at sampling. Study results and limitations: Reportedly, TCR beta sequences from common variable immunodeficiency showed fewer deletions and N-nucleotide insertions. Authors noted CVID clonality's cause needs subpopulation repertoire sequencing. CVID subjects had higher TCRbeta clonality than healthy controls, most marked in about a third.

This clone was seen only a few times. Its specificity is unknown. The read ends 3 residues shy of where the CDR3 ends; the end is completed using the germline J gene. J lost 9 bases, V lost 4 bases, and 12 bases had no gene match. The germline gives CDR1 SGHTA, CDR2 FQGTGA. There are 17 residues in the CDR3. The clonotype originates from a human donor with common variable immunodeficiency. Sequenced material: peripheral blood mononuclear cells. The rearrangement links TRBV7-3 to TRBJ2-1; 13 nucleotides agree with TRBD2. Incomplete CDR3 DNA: TGTGCCAGCAGCTCAGGAGGGACTAGCGGGATAGTGGGTGAG. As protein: CASSSGGTSGIVGE. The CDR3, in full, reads CASSSGGTSGIVGEQFF.